One and the same sample provided the 21 T cell receptor beta chains below, sequenced in a study of shared clonotypes between healthy human individuals. The repertoire was sequenced with immunoSEQ multiplex PCR; TCRdb's copy has only in-frame clones and lacks some. The table lists some 2,100,000 clones, roughly 95% of them singletons. Sequenced input: naive CD4+ T cells sorted from blood. Noted subset: CD45RA+ positively selected. These receptors were obtained from a man between 18 and 29 years old in good health.

The genes are TRBV6-5 and TRBJ1-1, with 9 nucleotides matching TRBD1. Per the germline V gene, CDR1 is MNHEY and CDR2 is SVGAGI. The CDR3 is 16 residues long. V dropped 4 bases and J dropped 2; count of bases not matched to a gene: 8. The CDR3 DNA reads as TGTGCCAGCAGTTCGACGCAGGGACAGGGAAACACTGAAGCTTTCTTT. Protein sequence: CASSSTQGQGNTEAFF.

This chain joins TRBV27 and TRBJ2-3, with TRBD2 matching 7 bases. The V and J ends lost 3 bases and 2 bases, in that order; junction bases with no gene match: 5. The CDR3 loop spans 15 amino acids. Germline loops: CDR1 MNHEY, CDR2 SMNVEV (reference sequence). CDR3 sequence: CASSFRAGDTDTQYF. The CDR3 region has the DNA TGTGCCAGCAGTTTTCGGGCGGGGGACACAGATACGCAGTATTTT.

As concerns this clone: Its ends do not fully match the called genes, so a read error is possible. The chain links TRBV7-7 to TRBJ2-2; 7 nucleotides agree with TRBD2. The length of the CDR3 is 15 residues. The germline gives CDR1 SSHAT, CDR2 FNYEAQ (reference sequence). CDR3 amino acids: CASSRSSGNTGELFF. CDR3 DNA: TGTGCTAGCAGCCGTTCTAGCGGGAACACCGGGGAGCTGTTTTTT.

The V call is TRBV27, the J call TRBJ2-5; tentatively, D is TRBD1 (6 bases). The V gene's germline CDR1 is MNHEY and CDR2 SMNVEV (reference sequence). V was shortened by 3 bases and J by 14 bases, with 13 bases between the two germline ends. CDR3 length equals 11 residues. DNA for the CDR3: TGTGCCAGCAGTTTTTTGGACAGCCTTTACTTC. The encoded protein is CASSFLDSLYF.

This clone was picked up a small number of times. Within the sample, other DNA sequences also encode this same CDR3. V and J are TRBV6-5 and TRBJ2-5; D not certain. V lost 0 bases, J lost 5 bases, and 10 bases lay in between. Per germline, CDR1 MNHEY and CDR2 SVGAGI. The CDR3 covers 14 residues. Here the CDR3 reads CASSYSALQETQYF. CDR3 DNA sequence: TGTGCCAGCAGTTACTCGGCCTTACAGGAGACCCAGTACTTC.

This sequence joins TRBV6-5 and TRBJ2-5; D possibly uses TRBD1 or TRBD2 (6 bases each). The CDR3 is made up of 14 amino acids. Trimming took 7 bases from V and 4 from J, leaving 16 bases between them. CDR1 and CDR2 (germline): MNHEY, SVGAGI. The CDR3 loop is CASTGARVPETQYF. The DNA for the CDR3 is TGTGCCAGCACGGGGGCACGAGTTCCAGAGACCCAGTACTTC.

J is TRBJ2-7 and V is TRBV7-3, with D possibly being TRBD1 (6 bases). From germline, CDR1 is SGHTA and CDR2 FQGTGA. Trimming pared 1 base from V and 6 bases from J, leaving 7 bases between. This CDR3 is 12 amino acids long. CDR3 sequence: CASSLKGGEQYF. The DNA of the CDR3 is TGTGCCAGCAGCTTAAAAGGGGGCGAGCAGTACTTC.

This clone appeared a single time. The chain couples TRBV6-6 to TRBJ1-5, with 8 nucleotides matching TRBD1. Germline V gene sequence: CDR1 MNHNY, CDR2 SVGAGI (reference sequence). The CDR3 runs to 13 residues. V was clipped by 6 bases and J by 7 bases; unmatched bases: 5. The chain's CDR3 is CASRYDRGQPQHF. The CDR3 DNA follows: TGTGCCAGCAGATATGACAGGGGACAGCCCCAGCATTTT.

The chain joins TRBV7-9 to TRBJ2-7; 7 bases line up with TRBD1. With V trimmed by 10 bases and J by 0 bases, 6 bases remained unmatched. Germline CDR1 reads SEHNR; CDR2 reads FQNEAQ (reference sequence). CDR3 size: 13 residues. The CDR3 region is CAIRRDSSYEQYF. The CDR3 bases are TGTGCCATCCGCAGGGACAGCTCCTACGAGCAGTACTTC.

The chain combines TRBV28 with TRBJ2-7; weak D call: TRBD1 (5 bases). There are 13 residues in the CDR3. V dropped 6 bases and J dropped 4 bases, with 13 bases sitting between them. Germline lookup yields CDR1 MDHEN and CDR2 SYDVKM. The CDR3 region has the DNA TGTGCCAGCAGAAGGCAGGGAAATTACGAGCAGTACTTC. Translated, it gives CASRRQGNYEQYF.

The rearrangement links TRBV9 to TRBJ2-7; perhaps TRBD2 as D (6 bases). This CDR3 is built from 15 residues. Trimming left V 0 bases short and J 6 bases short, with 16 bases between. The germline V gene encodes CDR1 SGDLS and CDR2 YYNGEE. CDR3 coding DNA: TGTGCCAGCAGCGTAGTTGGAGGGGCGAATGGCGAGCAGTACTTC. Translating it yields CASSVVGGANGEQYF.

The J gene is TRBJ1-4, the V gene TRBV30; a possible D gene is TRBD1 (5 bases). This CDR3 spans 14 amino acids. V gave up 2 bases and J gave up 8 bases, with 15 bases separating them. Germline CDR1 reads GTSNPN; CDR2 reads SVGIG (reference sequence). Written as DNA, the CDR3 is TGTGCCTGGAGTAATCGGGTACGGGGGGAAAAACTGTTTTTT. Translating it yields CAWSNRVRGEKLFF. Full variable domain (missing parts from reference TRBV30 and TRBJ1-4): SQTIHQWPATLVQPVGSPLSLECTVEGTSNPNLYWYRQAAGRGLQLLFYSVGIGQISSEVPQNLSASRPQDRQFILSSKKLLLSDSGFYLCAWSNRVRGEKLFFGSGTQLSVL.

The chain carries TRBV7-3 and TRBJ1-1, with 7 bases fitting TRBD1. V trimming: 5 bases; J trimming: 1 base; junction bases outside the gene matches: 4. Germline V gene lookup returns CDR1 SGHTA and CDR2 FQGTGA. The CDR3 consists of 14 residues. CDR3 protein: CASSPGGANTEAFF. CDR3 nucleotides: TGTGCCAGCAGCCCAGGGGGGGCGAACACTGAAGCTTTCTTT.

The chain couples TRBV4-1 to TRBJ2-1, with 8 bases that match TRBD2. V was pared by 3 bases and J by 3 bases, with 10 bases of the junction left unmatched. In germline, CDR1 is MGHRA, CDR2 YSYEKL. This CDR3 contains 17 residues. The CDR3 here is CASSHPAGLAGYNEQFF. Written as DNA, the CDR3 is TGCGCCAGCAGCCATCCCGCCGGACTAGCCGGCTACAATGAGCAGTTCTTC.

This clone was seen only a few times. This sequence joins TRBV6-5 and TRBJ1-6; no clear D. In germline, CDR1 is MNHEY, CDR2 SVGAGI. V gave up 0 bases and J gave up 10 bases, with 13 bases separating them. This CDR3 has 15 amino acids. The chain's CDR3 is CASSYSTGKESPLHF. The CDR3 DNA reads TGTGCCAGCAGTTACTCGACGGGGAAAGAGTCACCCCTCCACTTT.

On this clone itself: The same CDR3 arises from other DNA sequences in this sample as well. The chain recombines TRBV2 with TRBJ2-7, with D possibly TRBD1 on 6 matching bases. Germline V gene data show CDR1 as SNHLY and CDR2 as FYNNEI. The length of the CDR3 is 15 residues. Trimming removed 4 bases at V and 0 bases at J, with 13 bases between. The CDR3 DNA reads TGTGCCAGCAGTGTTAGAGGACAGAGCTCCTACGAGCAGTACTTC. This encodes CASSVRGQSSYEQYF.

V usage is TRBV6-1 and J usage is TRBJ1-4; 7 nucleotides align to TRBD1. The CDR3 runs 15 residues. Germline V gene data show CDR1 as MNHNS and CDR2 as SASEGT. Trimming removed 2 bases from V and 10 bases from J; junction bases left unmatched: 10. CDR3 sequence: CASSELVQGNGKLFF. The CDR3 nucleotides are TGTGCCAGCAGTGAATTGGTACAGGGGAACGGAAAACTGTTTTTT.

The chain uses TRBV6-1 and TRBJ2-3; D might be TRBD1 (5 bases). V lost 2 bases and J 9 bases, leaving 12 bases between the germline ends. Germline V gives CDR1 MNHNS, CDR2 SASEGT. The CDR3 totals 13 residues. CDR3 region: CASSEKAPGTQYF. The CDR3 DNA reads TGTGCCAGCAGTGAAAAGGCGCCAGGGACGCAGTATTTT.

Concerning this clone: Within the sample, other DNA sequences also encode this same CDR3. The chain couples TRBV9 to TRBJ2-3; D not resolved. V gave up 1 base and J gave up 1 base, with 4 bases separating them. The CDR3 is 13 residues long. Per the germline V gene, CDR1 is SGDLS and CDR2 is YYNGEE. The CDR3 loop reads CASSVSGTDTQYF. DNA for the CDR3: TGTGCCAGCAGCGTAAGCGGCACAGATACGCAGTATTTT.

The chain uses TRBV15 and TRBJ1-1; TRBD1 might be the D (6 bases). Germline V gene data show CDR1 as LNHNV and CDR2 as YYDKDF (reference sequence). The CDR3 spans 12 residues. V was pared by 3 bases and J by 8 bases, with 10 bases between. Here the CDR3 reads CATSRAQGEAFF. In DNA, the CDR3 is TGTGCCACCAGCAGGGCTCAGGGGGAAGCTTTCTTT. Full variable domain (missing parts from reference TRBV15 and TRBJ1-1): DAMVIQNPRYQVTQFGKPVTLSCSQTLNHNVMYWYQQKSSQAPKLLFHYYDKDFNNEADTPDNFQSRRPNTSFCFLDIRSPGLGDTAMYLCATSRAQGEAFFGQGTRLTVV.

A word on this clone: The junction differs from germline at one of its ends, possibly a read error. The gene calls are TRBV5-4 and TRBJ2-3, with D possibly matching TRBD1 (5 bases). The germline CDR1 and CDR2 sequences are SGHNT and YYREEE (reference sequence). The CDR3 length is 15 residues. The CDR3 DNA is TGTGCTAGCAGTACGGCCGGACATCGCACAGATACGCAGTATTTT. Protein sequence: CASSTAGHRTDTQYF.